This entry describes one T cell receptor beta chain. Its cognate antigen has yet to be identified. No base-level quality is on record; no much larger clone is a single base apart. This entry is derived from a study of blood T cell repertoires in COVID-19 (dated by TCRdb to 2018 to 2021). Context from the whole study: Samples from collaborators originated in the United States, Italy and Spain and spanned both the acute and convalescent phases of COVID-19. The material from the prospective study consisted of cDNA or gDNA derived from T cells, B-cell-depleted T cells, or PBMCs. The dataset comprised deeply sampled blood TCRbeta repertoires from subjects exposed to, actively infected with, or recovered from COVID-19. The repertoires were released in a freely available public database meant as a resource for research on the immune response to SARS-CoV-2. Samples were obtained from the ongoing ImmuneRACE study (first 160 participants) and from approximately 1,200 subjects provided by 6 global collaborators. Sample metadata almost always included a de-identified subject ID, COVID-19 status, age in years and sex. HLA class I and class II types, where available, came from metadata supplied by the sample provider rather than from assay-based typing. Paper-wide results and their limitations: The quantity of clinical and demographic metadata differed by source and by participant and was supplied without curation.

The germline V gene (reference sequence) sets CDR1 to SEHNR and CDR2 to FQNEAQ. The V and J ends are trimmed by 0 bases and 5 bases, leaving 10 bases between them. CDR3 length: 14 amino acids, cysteine to phenylalanine. Just the 42-base CDR3 DNA is kept, in frame starting at base 1. The collaborating institutions used their own protocols to collect whole blood in K2EDTA tubes. For TCRbeta analysis, collaborators shipped samples in one of three forms: frozen whole blood, isolated PBMCs, or DNA extracted from either of those sample types. The immunoSEQ Assay, a bias-controlled multiplex PCR, was used to amplify TCRbeta CDR3 regions from genomic DNA. As for the authors' bioinformatics: The number of nucleated cells in each sample was estimated from the amplification of reference gene primers within the assay. To quantify the absolute abundance of each unique TCRbeta CDR3 rearrangement, sequence reads were collapsed and filtered. Productive Simpson clonality was computed per sample as the square root of Simpson's diversity index over productive rearrangements. TCRdb retrieved this table from immuneACCESS and kept in-frame rearrangements only. Not all clones are present; in checked studies, unresolved V genes account for under half, and no reason is known for the remainder. D and trimming come from the DNA, and the V and J calls and clone size come from that table. For this sample there are under 95,000 clones; approximately 80% appear just once. The ten largest clonotypes hold around 11% of the sample.

The receptor's source is a man between 65 and 85 years old with acute or convalescent COVID-19. The sequenced material came from peripheral blood. Rearrangement joined TRBV7-9 to TRBJ1-1; the D gene cannot be resolved reliably. Here is the DNA: TGTGCCAGCAGCTTAGCTGGAGTCGGGACTGAAGCTTTCTTT. Its protein reads: CASSLAGVGTEAFF.